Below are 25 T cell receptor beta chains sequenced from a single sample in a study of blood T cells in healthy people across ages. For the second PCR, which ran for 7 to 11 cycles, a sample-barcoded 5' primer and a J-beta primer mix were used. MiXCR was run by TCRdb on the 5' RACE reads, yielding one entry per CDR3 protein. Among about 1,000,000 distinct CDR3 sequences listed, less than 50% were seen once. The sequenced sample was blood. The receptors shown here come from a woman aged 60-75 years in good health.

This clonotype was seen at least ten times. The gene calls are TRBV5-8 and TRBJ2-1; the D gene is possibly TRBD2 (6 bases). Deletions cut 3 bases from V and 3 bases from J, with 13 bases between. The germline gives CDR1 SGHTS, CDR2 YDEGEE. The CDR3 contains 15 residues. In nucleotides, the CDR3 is TGTGCCAGCAGCTCAACGGGAGAAAACTACAATGAGCAGTTCTTC. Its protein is CASSSTGENYNEQFF.

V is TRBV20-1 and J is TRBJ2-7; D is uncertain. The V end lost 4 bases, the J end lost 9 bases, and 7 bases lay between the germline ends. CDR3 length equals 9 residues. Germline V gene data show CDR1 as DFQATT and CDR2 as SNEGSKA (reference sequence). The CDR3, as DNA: TGCAGTGCTATGGGTCCGCAGTACTTC. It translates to CSAMGPQYF.

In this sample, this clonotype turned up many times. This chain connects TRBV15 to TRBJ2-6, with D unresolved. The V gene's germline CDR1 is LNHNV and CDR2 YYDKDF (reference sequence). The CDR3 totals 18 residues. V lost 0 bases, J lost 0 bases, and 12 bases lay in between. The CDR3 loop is CATSRDLGSGSGANVLTF. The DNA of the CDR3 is TGTGCCACCAGCAGAGATTTAGGGTCGGGCTCTGGGGCCAACGTCCTGACTTTC.

In DNA, the CDR3 is TGTGCCAGCAGTTTTGGGACAGGCCATGGCTACACCTTC. It specifies CASSFGTGHGYTF. The chain links TRBV27 to TRBJ1-2, with 8 nucleotides matching TRBD1. V shed 3 bases, J shed 6 bases, and the junction held 3 bases outside the gene matches. This CDR3 is built from 13 residues. Germline-derived CDR1 and CDR2 are MNHEY and SMNVEV (reference sequence).

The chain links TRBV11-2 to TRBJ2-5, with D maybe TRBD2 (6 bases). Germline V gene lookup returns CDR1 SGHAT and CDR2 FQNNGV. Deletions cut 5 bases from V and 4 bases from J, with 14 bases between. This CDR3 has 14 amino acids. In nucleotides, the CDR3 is TGTGCCAGCAGCGTGGAGCCCGGGGGAGAGACCCAGTACTTC. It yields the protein CASSVEPGGETQYF.

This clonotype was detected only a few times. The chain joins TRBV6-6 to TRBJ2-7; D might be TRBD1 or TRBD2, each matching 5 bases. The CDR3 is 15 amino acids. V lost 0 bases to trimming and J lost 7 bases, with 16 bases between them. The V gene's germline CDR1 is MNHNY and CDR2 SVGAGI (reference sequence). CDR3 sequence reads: CASSYSGVALGEQYF. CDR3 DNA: TGTGCCAGCAGTTACTCGGGGGTGGCCCTGGGGGAGCAGTACTTC.

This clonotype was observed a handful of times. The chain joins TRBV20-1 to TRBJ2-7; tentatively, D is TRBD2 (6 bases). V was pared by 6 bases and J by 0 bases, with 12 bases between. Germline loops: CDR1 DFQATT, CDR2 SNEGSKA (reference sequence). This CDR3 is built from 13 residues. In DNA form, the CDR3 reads TGCAGTGCCCGGGACTCAATCTCCTACGAGCAGTACTTC. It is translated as CSARDSISYEQYF.

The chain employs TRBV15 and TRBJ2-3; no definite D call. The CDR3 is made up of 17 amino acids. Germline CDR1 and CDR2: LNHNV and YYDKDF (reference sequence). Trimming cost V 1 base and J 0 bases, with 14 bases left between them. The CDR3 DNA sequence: TGTGCCACCAGCAGAGCTGGCCCAAGGGCTAGCACAGATACGCAGTATTTT. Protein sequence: CATSRAGPRASTDTQYF.

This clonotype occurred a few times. The CDR3 sequence: CSAREGGDDYEQYF. In DNA, the CDR3 is TGCAGTGCTAGAGAAGGTGGGGATGACTACGAGCAGTACTTC. The rearrangement links TRBV20-1 to TRBJ2-7, with D unclear. V was cut by 0 bases and J by 3 bases, with 12 bases left in between. The germline V gene has CDR1 DFQATT and CDR2 SNEGSKA (reference sequence). The CDR3 is 14 residues long.

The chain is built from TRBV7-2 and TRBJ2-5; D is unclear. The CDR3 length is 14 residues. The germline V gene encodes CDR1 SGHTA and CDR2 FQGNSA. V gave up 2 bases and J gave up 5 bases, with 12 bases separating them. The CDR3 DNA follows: TGTGCCAGCAGCTTAAGGCGAGCCGCGGAGACCCAGTACTTC. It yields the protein CASSLRRAAETQYF.

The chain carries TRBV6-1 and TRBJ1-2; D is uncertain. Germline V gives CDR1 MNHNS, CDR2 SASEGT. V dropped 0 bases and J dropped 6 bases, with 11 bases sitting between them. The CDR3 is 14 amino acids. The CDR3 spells CASSEAKEGDGYTF. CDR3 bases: TGTGCCAGCAGTGAAGCGAAAGAGGGCGATGGCTACACCTTC.

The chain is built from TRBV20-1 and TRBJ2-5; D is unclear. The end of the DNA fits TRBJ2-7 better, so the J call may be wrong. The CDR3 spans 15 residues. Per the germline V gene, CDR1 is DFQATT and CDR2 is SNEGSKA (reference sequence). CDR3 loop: CSARDLMGSSYEQYF. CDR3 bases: TGCAGTGCTAGAGATCTGATGGGTAGCAGCTACGAGCAGTACTTC.

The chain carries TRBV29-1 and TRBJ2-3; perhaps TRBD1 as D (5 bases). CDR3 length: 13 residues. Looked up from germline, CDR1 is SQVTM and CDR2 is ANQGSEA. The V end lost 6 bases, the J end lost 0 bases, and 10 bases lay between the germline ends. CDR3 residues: CSVTGPSTDTQYF. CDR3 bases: TGCAGCGTAACAGGTCCTAGCACAGATACGCAGTATTTT.

As DNA, the CDR3 is TGTGCCAGCAGCTTGGTTAGCAAATACGAGCAGTACTTC. Its translation is CASSLVSKYEQYF. The chain couples TRBV5-6 to TRBJ2-7; D is uncertain. Germline values: CDR1 SGHDT, CDR2 YYEEEE. V was clipped by 0 bases and J by 4 bases, with 8 bases between them. This CDR3 contains 13 residues.

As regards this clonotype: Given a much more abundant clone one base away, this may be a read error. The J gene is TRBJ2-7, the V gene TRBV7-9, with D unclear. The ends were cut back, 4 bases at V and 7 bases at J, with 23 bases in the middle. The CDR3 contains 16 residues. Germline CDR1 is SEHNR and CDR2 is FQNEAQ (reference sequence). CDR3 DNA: TGTGCCAGCAGCTCTTCCCCGACTTCCCACTACAATGAGCAGTACTTC. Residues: CASSSSPTSHYNEQYF.

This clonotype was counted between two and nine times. This chain's CDR3 is CASSAYMASYNEQFF. The CDR3 coding sequence is TGTGCCAGCAGCGCGTACATGGCTTCCTACAATGAGCAGTTCTTC. This sequence joins TRBV9 and TRBJ2-1; D is unclear. V lost 3 bases and J lost 1, with 11 bases in between. This CDR3 comprises 15 residues. Per germline, CDR1 SGDLS and CDR2 YYNGEE.

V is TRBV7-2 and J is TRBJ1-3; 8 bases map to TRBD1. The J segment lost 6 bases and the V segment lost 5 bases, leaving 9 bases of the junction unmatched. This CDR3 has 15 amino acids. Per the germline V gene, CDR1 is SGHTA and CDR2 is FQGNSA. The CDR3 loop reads CASSPPGRGLNTIYF. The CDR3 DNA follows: TGTGCCAGCAGCCCCCCGGGCAGGGGGCTAAACACCATATATTTT.

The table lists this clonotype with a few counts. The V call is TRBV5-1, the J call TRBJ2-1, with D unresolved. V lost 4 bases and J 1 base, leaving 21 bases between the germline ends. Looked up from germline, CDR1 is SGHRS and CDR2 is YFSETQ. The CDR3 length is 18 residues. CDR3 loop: CASSPQAGWVGSYNEQFF. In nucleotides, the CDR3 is TGCGCCAGCAGCCCCCAAGCTGGGTGGGTTGGTTCCTACAATGAGCAGTTCTTC.

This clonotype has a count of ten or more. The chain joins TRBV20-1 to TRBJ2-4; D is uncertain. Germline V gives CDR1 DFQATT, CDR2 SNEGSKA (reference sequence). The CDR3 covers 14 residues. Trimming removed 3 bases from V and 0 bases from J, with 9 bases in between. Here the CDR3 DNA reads TGCAGTGCTAGGGTAAGCCTAGCCAAAAACATTCAGTACTTC. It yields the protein CSARVSLAKNIQYF.

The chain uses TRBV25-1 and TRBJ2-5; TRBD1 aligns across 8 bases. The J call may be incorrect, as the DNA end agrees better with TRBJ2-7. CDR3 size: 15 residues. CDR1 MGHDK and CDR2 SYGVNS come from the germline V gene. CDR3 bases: TGTGCCAGCAGTGAAGAGGTCAGGGGGCTGTACGAGCAGTACTTC. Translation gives CASSEEVRGLYEQYF.

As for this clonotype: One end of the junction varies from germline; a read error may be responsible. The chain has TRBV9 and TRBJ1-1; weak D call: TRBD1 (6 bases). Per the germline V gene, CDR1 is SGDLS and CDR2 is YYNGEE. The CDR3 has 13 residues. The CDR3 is CASSPQGMAEAFF. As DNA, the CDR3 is TGTGCCAGCAGCCCGCAGGGGATGGCTGAGGCTTTCTTT.

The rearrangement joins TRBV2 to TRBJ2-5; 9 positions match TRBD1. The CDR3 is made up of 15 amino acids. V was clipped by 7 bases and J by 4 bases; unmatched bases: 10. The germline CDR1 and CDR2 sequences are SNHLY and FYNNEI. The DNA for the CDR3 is TGTGCCAGCACGACGGGACAGGGCCCGGTAGAGACCCAGTACTTC. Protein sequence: CASTTGQGPVETQYF.

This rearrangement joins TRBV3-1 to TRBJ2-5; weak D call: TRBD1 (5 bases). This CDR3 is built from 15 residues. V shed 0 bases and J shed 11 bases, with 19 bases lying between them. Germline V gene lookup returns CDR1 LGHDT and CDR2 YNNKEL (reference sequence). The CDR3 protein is CASSQDRSRVNEQYF. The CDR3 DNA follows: TGTGCCAGCAGCCAAGATCGGAGCAGGGTGAATGAGCAGTACTTC.

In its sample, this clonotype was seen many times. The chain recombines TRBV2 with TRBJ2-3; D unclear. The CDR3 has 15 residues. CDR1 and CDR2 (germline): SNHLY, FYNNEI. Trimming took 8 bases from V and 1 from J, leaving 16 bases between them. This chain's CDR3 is CASLRPGQGTDTQYF. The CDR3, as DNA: TGTGCCAGCCTCCGCCCTGGCCAGGGCACAGATACGCAGTATTTT.

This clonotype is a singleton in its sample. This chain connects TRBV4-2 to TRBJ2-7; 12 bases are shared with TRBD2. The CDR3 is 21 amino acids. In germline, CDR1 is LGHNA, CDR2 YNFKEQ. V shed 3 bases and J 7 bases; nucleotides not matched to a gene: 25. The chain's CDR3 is CASSQRHQRLAGEGSYNEQYF. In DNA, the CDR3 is TGTGCCAGCAGCCAGCGACATCAGAGACTAGCGGGAGAGGGCTCCTACAATGAGCAGTACTTC.